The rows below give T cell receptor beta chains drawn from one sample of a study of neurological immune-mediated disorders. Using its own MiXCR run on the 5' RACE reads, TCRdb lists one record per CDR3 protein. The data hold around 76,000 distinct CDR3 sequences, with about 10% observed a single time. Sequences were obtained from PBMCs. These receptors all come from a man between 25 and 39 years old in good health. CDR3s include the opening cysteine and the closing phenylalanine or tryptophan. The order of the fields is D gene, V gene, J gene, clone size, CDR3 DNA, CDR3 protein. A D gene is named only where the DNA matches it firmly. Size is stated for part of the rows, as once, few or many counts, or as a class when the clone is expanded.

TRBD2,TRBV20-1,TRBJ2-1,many,TGCAGTGCTAGAGGGACTGGACTAGCGAATCCCAATGAGCAGTTCTTC,CSARGTGLANPNEQFF
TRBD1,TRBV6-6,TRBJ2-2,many,TGTGCCAGCCGCCGGGACAGTAACACCGGGGAGCTGTTTTTT,CASRRDSNTGELFF
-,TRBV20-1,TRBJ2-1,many,TGCAGTGCTACCTCCCCAGATATCTACAATGAGCAGTTCTTC,CSATSPDIYNEQFF
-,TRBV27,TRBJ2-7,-,TGTGCCAGCAGTTTAGGACCCCAAGGGTACGAGCAGTACTTC,CASSLGPQGYEQYF
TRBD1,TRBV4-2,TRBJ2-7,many,TGTGCCAGCAGCCAAGACGAGGACAGGGGCGAGCAGTACTTC,CASSQDEDRGEQYF
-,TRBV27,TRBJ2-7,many,TGTGCCAGCAGTTTGAACGGGCGCTACGAGCAGTACTTC,CASSLNGRYEQYF
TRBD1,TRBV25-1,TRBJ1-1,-,TGTGCCAGCAGTGAGGGACAGGGGTTCGTTGAAGCTTTCTTT,CASSEGQGFVEAFF
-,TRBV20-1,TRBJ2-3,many,TGCAGTGCTAGAGATCGAGGGACCGCCACAGATACGCAGTATTTT,CSARDRGTATDTQYF
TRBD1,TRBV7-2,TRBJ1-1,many,TGTGCCAGCAGCTCCTGGGACAGGGAGGCCGTAAACACTGAAGCTTTCTTT,CASSSWDREAVNTEAFF
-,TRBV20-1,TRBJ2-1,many,TGCAGTGCTAGCGACTCAAACTACAATGAGCAGTTCTTC,CSASDSNYNEQFF
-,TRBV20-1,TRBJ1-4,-,TGCAGTGCTAGAGACGACGAAGGGGTACTGTTTTTT,CSARDDEGVLFF
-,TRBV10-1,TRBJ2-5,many,TGCGCCAGCAGTGAGGGGGGAGTGGAGACCCAGTACTTC,CASSEGGVETQYF
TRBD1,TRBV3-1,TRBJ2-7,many,TGTGCCAGCAGCCATGGACAGGGGACGGTCGAGCAGTACTTC,CASSHGQGTVEQYF
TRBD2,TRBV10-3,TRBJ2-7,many,TGTGCCATCAGCGGTACTAGCGGGATGACCTACGAGCAGTACTTC,CAISGTSGMTYEQYF
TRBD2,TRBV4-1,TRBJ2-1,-,TGCGCCAGCAGCCACGGACTAGCGGGAGTTATCTCCTACAATGAGCAGTTCTTC,CASSHGLAGVISYNEQFF
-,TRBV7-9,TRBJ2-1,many,TGTGCCAGCAGCCCCGGGAATGACAATGAGCAGTTCTTC,CASSPGNDNEQFF
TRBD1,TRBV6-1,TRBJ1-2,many,TGTGCCAGCACTGTACAGGGGACCTATGGCTACACCTTC,CASTVQGTYGYTF
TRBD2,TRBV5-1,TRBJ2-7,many,TGCGCCAGCAGCGAACCGGGACTAGCGGGACCCGAGCAGTACTTC,CASSEPGLAGPEQYF
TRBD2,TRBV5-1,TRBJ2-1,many,TGCGCCAGCAGAACCCTAGCGGGAAGCTCCTACAATGAGCAGTTCTTC,CASRTLAGSSYNEQFF
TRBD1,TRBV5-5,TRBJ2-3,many,TGTGCCAGCAGCCAACAGGGGACAGATACGCAGTATTTT,CASSQQGTDTQYF
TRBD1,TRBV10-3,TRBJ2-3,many,TGTGCCACAGCTCAGGGGGCGGAAACAGATACGCAGTATTTT,CATAQGAETDTQYF
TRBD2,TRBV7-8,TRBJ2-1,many,TGTGCCAGCAGCCCGAAGCGGGAGGGGTCCTACAATGAGCAGTTCTTC,CASSPKREGSYNEQFF
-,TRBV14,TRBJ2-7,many,TGTGCCAGCAGCCAAGAAACGGGCCTCGGCTACGAGCAGTACTTC,CASSQETGLGYEQYF
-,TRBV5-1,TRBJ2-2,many,TGCGCCAGCAGCTTCGGGACGGGGAACACCGGGGAGCTGTTTTTT,CASSFGTGNTGELFF
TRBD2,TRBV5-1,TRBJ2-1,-,TGCGCCAGCAGCTTGGGAGCGGGAAGCGATGAGCAGTTCTTC,CASSLGAGSDEQFF
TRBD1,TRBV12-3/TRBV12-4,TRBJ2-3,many,TGTGCCATCTGGACAGGGCTGGGCGATACGCAGTATTTT,CAIWTGLGDTQYF
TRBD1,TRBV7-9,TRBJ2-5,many,TGTGCCAGCAGCGGGCAAGGACAGGGGGCAGAGACCCAGTACTTC,CASSGQGQGAETQYF
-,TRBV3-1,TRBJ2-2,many,TGTGCCAGCAGCCAAGAATTGGAGCGGGCTGAAACCGGGGAGCTGTTTTTT,CASSQELERAETGELFF
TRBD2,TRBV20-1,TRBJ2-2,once,TGCAGTGCTAGGGGGCTAGCGGCGAACACCGGGGAGCTGTTTTTT,CSARGLAANTGELFF
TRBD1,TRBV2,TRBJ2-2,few,TGTGCCAGCAGCGGGGACAGGTTGAACACCGGGGAGCTGTTTTTT,CASSGDRLNTGELFF
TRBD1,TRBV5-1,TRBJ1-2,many,TGCGCCAGCAGCCTCAGGGGGGTCGAAGGCTACACCTTC,CASSLRGVEGYTF
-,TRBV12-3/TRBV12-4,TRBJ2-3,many,TGTGCCAGCAGTTTACTGGATTGGGCAGATACGCAGTATTTT,CASSLLDWADTQYF
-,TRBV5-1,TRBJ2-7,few,TGCGCCAGCAGCTTCGGGGGTGGTTACGAGCAGTACTTC,CASSFGGGYEQYF
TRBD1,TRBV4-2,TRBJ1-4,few,TGTGCCAGCAGCCAAGATTTGGTTCGGACAGGGAGTGAAAAACTGTTTTTT,CASSQDLVRTGSEKLFF
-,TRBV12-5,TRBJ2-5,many,TGTGCTAGTGGTTTGGACCCCTCAGAGACCCAGTACTTC,CASGLDPSETQYF
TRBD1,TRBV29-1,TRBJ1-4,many,TGCAGCGTTGCGTCACAGGGGCGAGGTGAAAAACTGTTTTTT,CSVASQGRGEKLFF
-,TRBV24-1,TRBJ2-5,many,TGTGCCACCAGTGATTTGCGAGAAGGGGTTCGGGAGACCCAGTACTTC,CATSDLREGVRETQYF
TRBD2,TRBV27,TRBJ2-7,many,TGTGCCAGCAGTTTAGGGACTAGTTACGAGCAGTACTTC,CASSLGTSYEQYF
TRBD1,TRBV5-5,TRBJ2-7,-,TGTGCCAGCAGCTCACTGACAGGGTTCTACGAGCAGTACTTC,CASSSLTGFYEQYF
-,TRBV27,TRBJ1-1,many,TGTGCCAGCACGGGGAGAGGAGACACTGAAGCTTTCTTT,CASTGRGDTEAFF
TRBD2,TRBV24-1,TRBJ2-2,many,TGTGCCACCAACCGGGAGGCCACCGGGGAGCTGTTTTTT,CATNREATGELFF
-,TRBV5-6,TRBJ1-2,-,TGTGCCAGTACAAATAGCCCCTATGGCTACACCTTC,CASTNSPYGYTF
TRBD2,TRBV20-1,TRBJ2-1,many,TGCAGTGCTCTTCCCGGGACTAGCGGGATCTCCTACAATGAGCAGTTCTTC,CSALPGTSGISYNEQFF
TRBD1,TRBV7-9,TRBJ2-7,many,TGTGCCAGCAGCGGCGACCCGGGACAGGGAACTTACGAGCAGTACTTC,CASSGDPGQGTYEQYF
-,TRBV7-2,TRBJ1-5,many,TGTGCCAGCAGCACCCGACAGGGCAATCAGCCCCAGCATTTT,CASSTRQGNQPQHF
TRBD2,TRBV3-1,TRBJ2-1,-,TGTGCCAGCAGCAAAGATGCCACTAGCGGGCCCCACAATGAGCAGTTCTTC,CASSKDATSGPHNEQFF
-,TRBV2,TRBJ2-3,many,TGTGCCAGCAGATCAAGCCGGGGCACAGATACGCAGTATTTT,CASRSSRGTDTQYF
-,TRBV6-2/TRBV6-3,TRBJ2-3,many,TGTGCCAGCAGCCGGTGGGCCCCCACAGATACGCAGTATTTT,CASSRWAPTDTQYF